This TCR beta chain came from a study of PD-L1 blockade in urothelial cancer. Study background: The authors examined blood 3 weeks (second dose) and 6 weeks after treatment start.

V was clipped by 5 bases and J by 6 bases, with 14 bases between them. The CDR3 length is 13 residues. The germline gives CDR1 PRHDT, CDR2 FYEKMQ (reference sequence). Clones were read by immunoSEQ multiplex PCR, and TCRdb kept only the in-frame ones, dropping some. The repertoire consists of roughly 50,000 clones, with 65% to 90% occurring once and the leading ten covering about 15%. Time point reported: pretreatment peripheral blood. Per-patient samples, pretreatment and on-treatment, numbered 1 to 8. The chain recombines TRBV13 with TRBJ2-7, with D possibly TRBD1 on 5 matching bases. Sequenced material: PBMCs, taken around atezolizumab (anti-PD-L1) treatment. This sequence was found in a man between 65 and 85 years old with urothelial cancer. CDR3: CASSLQDITEQYF. As DNA, the CDR3 is TGTGCCAGCAGCCTCCAGGACATCACCGAGCAGTACTTC.